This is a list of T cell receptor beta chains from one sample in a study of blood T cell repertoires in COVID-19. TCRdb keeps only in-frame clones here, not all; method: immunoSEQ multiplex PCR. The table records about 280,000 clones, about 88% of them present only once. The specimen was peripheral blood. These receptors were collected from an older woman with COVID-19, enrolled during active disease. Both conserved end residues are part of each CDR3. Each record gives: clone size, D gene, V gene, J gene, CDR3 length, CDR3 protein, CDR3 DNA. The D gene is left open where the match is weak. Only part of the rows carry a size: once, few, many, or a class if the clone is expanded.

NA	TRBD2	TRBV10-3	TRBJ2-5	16	CAISELLAGGRETQYF	TGTGCCATCAGTGAGTTGCTAGCGGGGGGGCGAGAGACCCAGTACTTC
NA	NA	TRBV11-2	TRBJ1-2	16	CASSLALLPTNYGYTF	TGTGCCAGCAGCTTAGCCCTACTCCCAACTAACTATGGCTACACCTTC
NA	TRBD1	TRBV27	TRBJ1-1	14	CASSFTGGNTEAFF	TGTGCCAGCAGTTTCACAGGGGGGAACACTGAAGCTTTCTTT
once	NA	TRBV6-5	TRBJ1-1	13	CASTSADRSEAFF	TGTGCCAGCACTAGTGCGGACAGAAGTGAAGCTTTCTTT
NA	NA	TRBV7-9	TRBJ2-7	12	CASSATRNEQYF	TGTGCCAGCAGCGCGACAAGAAACGAGCAGTACTTC
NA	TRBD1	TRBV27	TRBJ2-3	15	CASKGRGLNTDTQYF	TGTGCCAGCAAGGGCAGGGGGCTGAACACAGATACGCAGTATTTT
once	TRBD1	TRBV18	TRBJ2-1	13	CASSTNRGDEQFF	TGTGCCAGCTCAACGAACAGGGGGGATGAGCAGTTCTTC
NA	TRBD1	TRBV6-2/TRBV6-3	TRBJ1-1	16	CASSSTETGRSTEAFF	TGTGCCAGCAGTTCGACCGAGACAGGGAGATCCACTGAAGCTTTCTTT
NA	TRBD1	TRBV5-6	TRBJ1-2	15	CASSLGSGGAGGYTF	TGTGCCAGCAGCTTGGGTTCAGGGGGCGCCGGTGGCTACACCTTC
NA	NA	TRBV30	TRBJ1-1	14	CAWSVSGQNTEAFF	TGTGCCTGGAGTGTTTCGGGACAGAACACTGAAGCTTTCTTT
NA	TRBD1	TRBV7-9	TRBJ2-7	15	CASSFGQGATYEQYF	TGTGCCAGCAGCTTCGGACAGGGGGCAACCTACGAGCAGTACTTC